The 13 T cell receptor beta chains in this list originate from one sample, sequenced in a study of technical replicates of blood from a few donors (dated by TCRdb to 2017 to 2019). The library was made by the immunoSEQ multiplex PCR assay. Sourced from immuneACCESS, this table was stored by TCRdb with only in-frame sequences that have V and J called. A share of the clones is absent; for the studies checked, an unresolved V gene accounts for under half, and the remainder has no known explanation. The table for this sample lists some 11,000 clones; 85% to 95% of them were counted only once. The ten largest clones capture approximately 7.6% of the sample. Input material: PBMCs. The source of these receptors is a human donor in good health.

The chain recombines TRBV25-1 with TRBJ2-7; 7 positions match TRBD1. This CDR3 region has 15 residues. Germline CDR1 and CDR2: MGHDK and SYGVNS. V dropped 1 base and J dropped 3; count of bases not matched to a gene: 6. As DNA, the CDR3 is TGTGCCAGCAGTGAATCAGGGGGTAAGGACTACGAGCAGTACTTC. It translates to CASSESGGKDYEQYF.

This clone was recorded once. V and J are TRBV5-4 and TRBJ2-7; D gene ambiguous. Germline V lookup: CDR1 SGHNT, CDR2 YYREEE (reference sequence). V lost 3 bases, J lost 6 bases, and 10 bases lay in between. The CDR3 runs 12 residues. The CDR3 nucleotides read TGTGCCAGCAGCTCGCGACAATCCGAGCAGTACTTC. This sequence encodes CASSSRQSEQYF.

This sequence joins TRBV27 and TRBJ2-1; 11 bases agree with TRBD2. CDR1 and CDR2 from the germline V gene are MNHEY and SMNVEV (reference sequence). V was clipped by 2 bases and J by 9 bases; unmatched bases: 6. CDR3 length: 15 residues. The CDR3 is CASSLGSSGRSEQFF. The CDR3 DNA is TGTGCCAGCAGTTTAGGGTCTAGCGGGAGGTCTGAGCAGTTCTTC.

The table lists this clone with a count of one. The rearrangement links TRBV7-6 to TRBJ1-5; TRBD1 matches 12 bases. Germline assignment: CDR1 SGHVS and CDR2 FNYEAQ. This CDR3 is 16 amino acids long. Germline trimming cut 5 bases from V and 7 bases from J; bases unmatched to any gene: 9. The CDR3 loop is CASSVGTGGAGQPQHF. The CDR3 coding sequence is TGTGCCAGCAGCGTTGGGACAGGGGGCGCAGGACAGCCCCAGCATTTT.

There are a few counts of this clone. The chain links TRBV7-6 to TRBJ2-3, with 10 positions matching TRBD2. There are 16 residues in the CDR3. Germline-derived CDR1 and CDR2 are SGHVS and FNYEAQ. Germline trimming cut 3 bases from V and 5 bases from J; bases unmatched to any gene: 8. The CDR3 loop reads CASSLITSGAGDTQYF. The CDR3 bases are TGTGCCAGCAGCTTGATAACTAGCGGGGCGGGAGATACGCAGTATTTT. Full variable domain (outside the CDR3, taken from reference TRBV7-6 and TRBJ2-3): GAGVSQSPRYKVTKRGQDVALRCDPISGHVSLYWYRQALGQGPEFLTYFNYEAQQDKSGLPNDRFSAERPEGSISTLTIQRTEQRDSAMYRCASSLITSGAGDTQYFGPGTRLTVL.

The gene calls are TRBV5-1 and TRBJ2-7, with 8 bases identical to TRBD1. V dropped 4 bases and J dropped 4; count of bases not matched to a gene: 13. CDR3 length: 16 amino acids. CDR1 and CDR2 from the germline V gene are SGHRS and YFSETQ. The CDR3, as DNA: TGCGCCAGCAGCGTGGACGGGGCAGGGGGCAGGTACGAGCAGTACTTC. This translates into CASSVDGAGGRYEQYF.

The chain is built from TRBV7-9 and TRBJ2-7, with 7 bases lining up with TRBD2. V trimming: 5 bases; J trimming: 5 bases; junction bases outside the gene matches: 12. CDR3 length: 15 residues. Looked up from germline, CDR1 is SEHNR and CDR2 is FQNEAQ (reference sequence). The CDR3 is CASSQIKAGSNEQYF. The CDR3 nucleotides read TGTGCCAGCAGCCAAATAAAAGCGGGATCCAACGAGCAGTACTTC.

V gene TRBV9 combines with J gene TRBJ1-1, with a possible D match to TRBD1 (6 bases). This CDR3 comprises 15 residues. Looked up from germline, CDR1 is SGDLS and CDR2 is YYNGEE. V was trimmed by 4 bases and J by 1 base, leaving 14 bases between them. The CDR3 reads CASSPAGARNTEAFF. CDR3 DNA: TGTGCCAGCAGCCCGGCAGGGGCTAGGAACACTGAAGCTTTCTTT.

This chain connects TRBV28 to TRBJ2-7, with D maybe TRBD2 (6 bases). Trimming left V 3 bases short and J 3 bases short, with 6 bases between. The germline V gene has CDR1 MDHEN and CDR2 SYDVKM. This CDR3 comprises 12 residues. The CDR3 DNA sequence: TGTGCCAGCAGTTTGGAGGGCTACGAGCAGTACTTC. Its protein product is CASSLEGYEQYF.

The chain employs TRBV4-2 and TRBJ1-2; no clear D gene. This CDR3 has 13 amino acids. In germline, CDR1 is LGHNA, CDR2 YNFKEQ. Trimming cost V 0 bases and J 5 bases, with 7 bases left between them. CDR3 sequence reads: CASSQDARYGYTF. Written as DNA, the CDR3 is TGTGCCAGCAGCCAAGATGCCAGATATGGCTACACCTTC.

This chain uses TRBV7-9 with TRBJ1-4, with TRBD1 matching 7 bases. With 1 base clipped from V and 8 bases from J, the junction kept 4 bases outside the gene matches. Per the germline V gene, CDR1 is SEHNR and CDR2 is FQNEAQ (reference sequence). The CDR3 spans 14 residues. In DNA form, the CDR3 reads TGTGCCAGCAGCTTAGTACAGGGGTACGAAAAACTGTTTTTT. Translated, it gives CASSLVQGYEKLFF.

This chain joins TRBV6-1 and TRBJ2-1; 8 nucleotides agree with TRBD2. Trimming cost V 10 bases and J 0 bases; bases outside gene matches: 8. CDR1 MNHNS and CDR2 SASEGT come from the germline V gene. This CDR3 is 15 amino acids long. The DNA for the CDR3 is TGTGCCACCACTAGCGGCCCCAGCTCCTACAATGAGCAGTTCTTC. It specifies CATTSGPSSYNEQFF.

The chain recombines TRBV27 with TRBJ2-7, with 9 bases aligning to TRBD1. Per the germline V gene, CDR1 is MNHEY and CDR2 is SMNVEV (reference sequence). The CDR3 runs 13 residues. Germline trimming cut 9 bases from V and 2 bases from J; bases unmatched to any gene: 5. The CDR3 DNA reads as TGTGCCAGTACCGGGACAGGGACCTACGAGCAGTACTTC. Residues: CASTGTGTYEQYF.